This T cell receptor beta chain appears in the sequencing data of a study of response to subunit inactivated influenza vaccine. CDR3 length: 16 residues. Trimming took 0 bases from V and 5 from J, leaving 15 bases between them. Germline lookup yields CDR1 LNHNV and CDR2 YYDKDF (reference sequence). TCRdb fed the RT-PCR reads into MiXCR, producing one record per CDR3 protein. The data show 450,000 to 600,000 distinct CDR3 sequences, with 16% seen just once and less than 4% held by the top ten. The table lists this clonotype with a few counts. Sample: CD4+ T cells sorted from PBMCs, taken roughly 24 months after vaccination. The chain joins TRBV15 to TRBJ2-3; no reliable D call. The receptor comes from a man aged 50 to 69 who received an inactivated influenza vaccine. CDR3 nucleotides: TGTGCCACCAGCAGAGATCGTCAGAGGATCAGAGATACGCAGTATTTT. This codes for CATSRDRQRIRDTQYF.